A selection of T cell receptor beta chains follows, all from one sample in a study of shared clonotypes between healthy human individuals. Libraries were prepared by immunoSEQ multiplex PCR; TCRdb keeps only in-frame clonotypes and omits some of them. The table includes hundreds of thousands of clones, about 96% detected once. The sequencing sample was made of naive CD4+ T cells sorted from blood. These receptors were obtained from a woman in her thirties in good health. Each CDR3 is given with its conserved first and last residue. The order of the fields is V gene, CDR3 protein.

V gene: TRBV15; CDR3 protein: CATSRDAGGYNEQFF
V gene: TRBV6-6; CDR3 protein: CASSYSGTGISFF
V gene: TRBV21-1; CDR3 protein: CASSPRRGSNEQYF
V gene: TRBV27; CDR3 protein: CASSSVGQGSSYEQYF
V gene: TRBV18; CDR3 protein: CASSPGTGTYEQYF
V gene: TRBV19; CDR3 protein: CASNEDQEYEQYF
V gene: TRBV7-2; CDR3 protein: CASSLGGPANYGYTF
V gene: TRBV5-8; CDR3 protein: CASRLEGGRAPSYNEQFF
V gene: TRBV28; CDR3 protein: CASRPTGGTYEQYF
V gene: TRBV16; CDR3 protein: CASSQSYSGRFTVGELFF
V gene: TRBV5-1; CDR3 protein: CASSLGPMSNEQFF
V gene: TRBV6-5; CDR3 protein: CASRPTRGGSPLHF
V gene: TRBV6-1; CDR3 protein: CASSENWRETPGTQYF
V gene: TRBV11-2; CDR3 protein: CASTGPSGANVLTF
V gene: TRBV10-3; CDR3 protein: CAISGQGLGYYGYTF
V gene: TRBV12-1; CDR3 protein: CASSCGDSGRSNEQYF
V gene: TRBV9; CDR3 protein: CASSGLDRGGLGEQFF
V gene: TRBV28; CDR3 protein: CASSLKMPPQHF
V gene: TRBV10-3; CDR3 protein: CAIRAGGPSGQETQYF
V gene: TRBV14; CDR3 protein: CASSQALATGVPFF
V gene: TRBV28; CDR3 protein: CASSQGQGLIQETQYF
V gene: TRBV7-9; CDR3 protein: CASSPTSGRARNYNEQFF
V gene: TRBV6-5; CDR3 protein: CAVTGEDNQPQHF
V gene: TRBV5-1; CDR3 protein: CASSWDGVSTDTQYF
V gene: TRBV2; CDR3 protein: CASNFQDSDQPQHF
V gene: TRBV28; CDR3 protein: CASSPHKRSNQPQHF
V gene: TRBV7-2; CDR3 protein: CASSRFLAIPYNEQFF
V gene: TRBV28; CDR3 protein: CASSLEATSLAKNIQYF
V gene: TRBV7-9; CDR3 protein: CASSSHGSDQPQHF
V gene: TRBV10-2; CDR3 protein: CASSDLNRGLETQYF
V gene: TRBV10-3; CDR3 protein: CAISAGLPAYEQYF
V gene: TRBV28; CDR3 protein: CASSLWGATGINEKLFF
V gene: TRBV6-5; CDR3 protein: CASSFQGEKLFF
V gene: TRBV2; CDR3 protein: CASSVTGGPYEQYF
V gene: TRBV5-1; CDR3 protein: CASSFASGRAKETQYF
V gene: TRBV7-9; CDR3 protein: CASSLESLRTEAFF
V gene: TRBV5-1; CDR3 protein: CASSPRDRYEQYF
V gene: TRBV6-5; CDR3 protein: CASGGLVVSEQYF
V gene: TRBV20-1; CDR3 protein: CSAGPGTEAFF
V gene: TRBV13; CDR3 protein: CASSPGGLAGRANTGELFF
V gene: TRBV2; CDR3 protein: CASQEGGLPAYEQYF
V gene: TRBV4-1; CDR3 protein: CASSQDRGSVFTDTQYF
V gene: TRBV6-6; CDR3 protein: CASIRSGGVGYGYTF
V gene: TRBV27; CDR3 protein: CASSDRAPYEQYF
V gene: TRBV28; CDR3 protein: CASTPASGAVGELFF
V gene: TRBV4-1; CDR3 protein: CASSQGALRDQPQHF